The 26 T cell receptor beta chains listed next were all sequenced from one sample in a study of blood T cell repertoires in COVID-19. Profiling relied on immunoSEQ multiplex PCR, and the TCRdb table lists in-frame clones only, not all of them. Of about 310,000 clones listed, about nine tenths are singletons. The sample consisted of PBMCs or T cells enriched from blood (not recorded which). Source of these receptors: a man aged 60-69 years who had recovered from COVID-19.

The chain is built from TRBV3-1 (or the pseudogene TRBV3-2) and TRBJ2-2; no clear D. The CDR3 consists of 12 residues. CDR1 and CDR2 (germline): LGHDT, YNNKEL (reference sequence). V dropped 4 bases and J dropped 8 bases, with 8 bases sitting between them. The CDR3 is CASSPSTGELFF. The CDR3, as DNA: TGTGCCAGCAGCCCTTCGACTGGGGAGCTGTTTTTT.

This clone was seen once. The J gene is TRBJ2-3, the V gene TRBV3-1 (or the pseudogene TRBV3-2), with D possibly matching TRBD2 (5 bases). Germline V gene lookup returns CDR1 LGHDT and CDR2 YNNKEL (reference sequence). The CDR3 is 14 residues long. V was pared by 3 bases and J by 2 bases, with 9 bases between. The CDR3 sequence: CASSHSGFTDTQYF. DNA of the CDR3: TGTGCCAGCAGCCACTCGGGATTCACAGATACGCAGTATTTT.

The chain uses TRBV24-1 and TRBJ2-2; 11 bases are a match to TRBD2. Germline values: CDR1 KGHDR, CDR2 SFDVKD. This CDR3 is 17 amino acids long. The V gene end was trimmed by 3 bases and the J gene end by 6 bases; junction bases not matched to a gene: 8. Written as DNA, the CDR3 is TGTGCCACCAGTGATATGAGTAGCGGGAGGGCTGCCGGGGAGCTGTTTTTT. It yields the protein CATSDMSSGRAAGELFF.

The chain employs TRBV28 and TRBJ1-3; D may be TRBD1 (5 bases). Germline-derived CDR1 and CDR2 are MDHEN and SYDVKM. V shed 5 bases and J shed 1 base, with 9 bases lying between them. The CDR3 extends over 14 amino acids. CDR3 loop: CASSKQVSGNTIYF. The DNA of the CDR3 is TGTGCCAGCAGTAAACAGGTTTCTGGAAACACCATATATTTT.

The rearrangement links TRBV9 to TRBJ2-1, with a tentative D call TRBD2 (6 bases). Germline V gene data show CDR1 as SGDLS and CDR2 as YYNGEE. The CDR3 has 15 amino acids. V was shortened by 4 bases and J by 6 bases, with 17 bases between the two germline ends. The CDR3 bases are TGTGCCAGCAGCCCCCGAACCCTAGCGTCCAATGAGCAGTTCTTC. This translates into CASSPRTLASNEQFF.

This clone appeared once. This chain connects TRBV7-2 to TRBJ1-4; 9 nucleotides align to TRBD1. The CDR3 sequence is 15 residues long. CDR1 and CDR2 (germline): SGHTA, FQGNSA. The junction had 2 bases not matched to a gene; V was cut back by 2 bases and J by 4 bases. This CDR3 reads CASSLRTGVNEKLFF. CDR3 nucleotide sequence: TGTGCCAGCAGCTTAAGGACAGGGGTTAATGAAAAACTGTTTTTT.

This clone was detected a few times. The chain employs TRBV28 and TRBJ1-5; D gene ambiguous. CDR3 size: 15 residues. With 3 bases removed from V and 1 base from J, the gap between germline ends came to 10 bases. Germline CDR1 reads MDHEN; CDR2 reads SYDVKM. The CDR3 bases are TGTGCCAGCAGTTTTCCGGTCGGGAGCAATCAGCCCCAGCATTTT. Protein: CASSFPVGSNQPQHF.

The chain links TRBV3-1 (or the pseudogene TRBV3-2) to TRBJ2-4; D is possibly TRBD2 (7 bases). The length of the CDR3 is 17 residues. The germline V gene encodes CDR1 LGHDT and CDR2 YNNKEL (reference sequence). The ends were cut back, 3 bases at V and 1 base at J, with 16 bases in the middle. CDR3: CASSQGGPRVAKNIQYF. In nucleotides, the CDR3 is TGTGCCAGCAGCCAGGGGGGGCCGAGGGTTGCCAAAAACATTCAGTACTTC.

The CDR3 here is CASSLATQGRSQGYTF. The CDR3 DNA is TGCGCCAGCAGCTTGGCCACTCAGGGGAGATCTCAGGGCTACACCTTC. The rearrangement uses TRBV5-1 and TRBJ1-2; possible D gene TRBD1, 6 bases. The CDR3 extends over 16 amino acids. Germline V gene lookup returns CDR1 SGHRS and CDR2 YFSETQ. V was cut by 0 bases and J by 8 bases, with 20 bases left in between. Complete variable domain (other parts from reference TRBV5-1 and TRBJ1-2): KAGVTQTPRYLIKTRGQQVTLSCSPISGHRSVSWYQQTPGQGLQFLFEYFSETQRNKGNFPGRFSGRQFSNSRSEMNVSTLELGDSALYLCASSLATQGRSQGYTFGSGTRLTVV.

This chain links TRBV5-1 with TRBJ2-1; no clear D gene. The CDR3 is 16 amino acids. The ends were cut back, 4 bases at V and 1 base at J, with 15 bases in the middle. From germline, CDR1 is SGHRS and CDR2 YFSETQ. CDR3 protein: CASSPAAVSSYNEQFF. The CDR3 DNA sequence: TGCGCCAGCAGCCCCGCTGCAGTCAGTTCCTACAATGAGCAGTTCTTC. The full variable domain, rest sourced from reference TRBV5-1 and TRBJ2-1, is KAGVTQTPRYLIKTRGQQVTLSCSPISGHRSVSWYQQTPGQGLQFLFEYFSETQRNKGNFPGRFSGRQFSNSRSEMNVSTLELGDSALYLCASSPAAVSSYNEQFFGPGTRLTVL.

Only one count was recorded for this clone. J is TRBJ1-6 and V is TRBV28; possible D gene TRBD1, 6 bases. The V gene lost 1 base and the J gene lost 3 bases, with 16 bases spanning the gap. The CDR3 runs 18 residues. Germline CDR1 MDHEN, CDR2 SYDVKM. The CDR3 nucleotides read TGTGCCAGCAGTTTATCGGGAGGGGGAGTACACTATAATTCACCCCTCCACTTT. Translated: CASSLSGGGVHYNSPLHF.

This clone was picked up one time. The chain employs TRBV5-1 and TRBJ2-1; 9 bases fit TRBD2. This CDR3 spans 15 amino acids. Unmatched junction bases numbered 8, after V lost 5 bases and J lost 5 bases. Germline CDR1 SGHRS, CDR2 YFSETQ. CDR3 coding DNA: TGCGCCAGCAGTATTTGGGCTAGCGGGGACAATGAGCAGTTCTTC. Translating it yields CASSIWASGDNEQFF.

The chain couples TRBV3-1 (or the pseudogene TRBV3-2) to TRBJ2-7; 8 positions match TRBD1. CDR1 and CDR2 from the germline V gene are LGHDT and YNNKEL (reference sequence). V shed 4 bases and J 5 bases; nucleotides not matched to a gene: 7. The CDR3 spans 14 residues. CDR3 in amino acids: CASSRMDRVNEQYF. Written as DNA, the CDR3 is TGTGCCAGCAGCCGAATGGACAGGGTCAACGAGCAGTACTTC.

This clone appeared a few times. CDR3 amino acids: CASARGGAPANYGYTF. For the CDR3, the DNA is TGTGCCTCGGCCCGGGGGGGCGCACCAGCCAACTATGGCTACACCTTC. The genes are TRBV30 and TRBJ1-2; maybe TRBD1 (6 bases). V was cut by 7 bases and J by 2 bases, with 23 bases left in between. The CDR3 runs 16 residues. Germline CDR1 GTSNPN, CDR2 SVGIG (reference sequence). Using reference TRBV30 and TRBJ1-2 for the parts outside the CDR3, the full variable domain is SQTIHQWPATLVQPVGSPLSLECTVEGTSNPNLYWYRQAAGRGLQLLFYSVGIGQISSEVPQNLSASRPQDRQFILSSKKLLLSDSGFYLCASARGGAPANYGYTFGSGTRLTVV.

This clone was detected once. The V call is TRBV28, the J call TRBJ1-5, with TRBD1 identical over 7 bases. V trimming: 2 bases; J trimming: 6 bases; junction bases outside the gene matches: 10. There are 16 residues in the CDR3. From germline, CDR1 is MDHEN and CDR2 SYDVKM. The CDR3 DNA follows: TGTGCCAGCAGTTTAGGTCGGAGGGGGCATCTTCAGCCCCAGCATTTT. It translates to CASSLGRRGHLQPQHF.

The rearrangement joins TRBV5-4 to TRBJ2-1; TRBD2 agrees at 8 bases. This CDR3 spans 14 amino acids. The germline gives CDR1 SGHNT, CDR2 YYREEE (reference sequence). The ends lost 4 bases at V and 7 bases at J; junction bases unmatched: 7. The CDR3 reads CASSPVQRENEQFF. In DNA form, the CDR3 reads TGTGCCAGCAGCCCAGTCCAGCGGGAGAATGAGCAGTTCTTC.

The chain joins TRBV27 to TRBJ2-4; 7 bases are a match to TRBD1. This CDR3 region has 16 residues. CDR1 and CDR2 from the germline V gene are MNHEY and SMNVEV (reference sequence). J was trimmed by 1 base and V by 5 bases; bases with no gene match: 8. CDR3 amino acids: CASSARQGKAKNIQYF. The CDR3 DNA sequence: TGTGCCAGCAGTGCCCGACAGGGTAAGGCCAAAAACATTCAGTACTTC.

The rearrangement joins TRBV15 to TRBJ1-3; tentative D call: TRBD1 (6 bases). Trimming shortened V by 5 bases and J by 0 bases, and 14 bases separated the two germline ends. CDR1 is LNHNV, CDR2 YYDKDF, per germline (reference sequence). CDR3 size: 16 residues. CDR3 sequence reads: CATSARQAYSGNTIYF. In nucleotides, the CDR3 is TGTGCCACCAGCGCCCGACAGGCCTACTCTGGAAACACCATATATTTT.

The chain carries TRBV5-1 and TRBJ1-4, with 9 bases aligning to TRBD1. The CDR3 sequence is 15 residues long. J gave up 5 bases and V 2 bases, and 4 bases lay outside the gene matches. From germline, CDR1 is SGHRS and CDR2 YFSETQ. CDR3 in DNA: TGCGCCAGCAGCTTCGAGGGACAGGGCAATGAAAAACTGTTTTTT. It translates to CASSFEGQGNEKLFF. The variable domain in full, completed from reference TRBV5-1 and TRBJ1-4, reads KAGVTQTPRYLIKTRGQQVTLSCSPISGHRSVSWYQQTPGQGLQFLFEYFSETQRNKGNFPGRFSGRQFSNSRSEMNVSTLELGDSALYLCASSFEGQGNEKLFFGSGTQLSVL.

V and J are TRBV5-4 and TRBJ1-5; a weak D match, TRBD1 (6 bases). CDR1 SGHNT and CDR2 YYREEE come from the germline V gene (reference sequence). Trimming stripped 0 bases from V and 8 bases from J, with 15 bases between. CDR3 length: 15 amino acids. The CDR3, as DNA: TGTGCCAGCAGCTTGGATGGGGGCGCGGGTAAGCCCCAGCATTTT. Its protein product is CASSLDGGAGKPQHF. The full variable domain, its missing parts supplied by reference TRBV5-4 and TRBJ1-5, is ETGVTQSPTHLIKTRGQQVTLRCSSQSGHNTVSWYQQALGQGPQFIFQYYREEENGRGNFPPRFSGLQFPNYSSELNVNALELDDSALYLCASSLDGGAGKPQHFGDGTRLSIL.

The V and J genes are TRBV5-4 and TRBJ1-2; no firm D call. Trimming removed 4 bases from V and 4 bases from J, with 11 bases in between. Germline values: CDR1 SGHNT, CDR2 YYREEE (reference sequence). This CDR3 spans 13 amino acids. CDR3 sequence reads: CASSGLRSYGYTF. The CDR3 coding sequence is TGTGCCAGCAGCGGGCTCAGGTCCTATGGCTACACCTTC.

The rearrangement joins TRBV12-3 or TRBV12-4 to TRBJ2-1, with D perhaps matching TRBD2 (5 bases). The CDR3 is 13 amino acids. Trimming pared 7 bases from V and 5 bases from J, leaving 12 bases between. CDR3 loop: CASKLHGNNEQFF. The CDR3 region has the DNA TGTGCCAGCAAACTCCACGGGAACAATGAGCAGTTCTTC.

This clone occurred once. The chain recombines TRBV7-2 with TRBJ1-2; weak D call: TRBD1 (6 bases). Trimming took off 5 bases at V and 0 bases at J, with 13 bases between the two ends. CDR1 is SGHTA, CDR2 FQGNSA, per germline. The CDR3 loop spans 15 amino acids. The CDR3 here is CASSQGTTSNYGYTF. The CDR3 DNA sequence: TGTGCCAGCAGCCAGGGGACCACATCTAACTATGGCTACACCTTC.

The chain is built from TRBV5-1 and TRBJ1-2; TRBD1 aligns across 9 bases. Germline lookup yields CDR1 SGHRS and CDR2 YFSETQ. The V segment lost 7 bases and the J segment 7 bases; nucleotides outside the gene matches: 8. This CDR3 is built from 13 residues. CDR3 loop: CASGTGGIGGYTF. CDR3 nucleotides: TGCGCCAGCGGTACAGGGGGCATAGGTGGCTACACCTTC. Full variable domain (missing parts from reference TRBV5-1 and TRBJ1-2): KAGVTQTPRYLIKTRGQQVTLSCSPISGHRSVSWYQQTPGQGLQFLFEYFSETQRNKGNFPGRFSGRQFSNSRSEMNVSTLELGDSALYLCASGTGGIGGYTFGSGTRLTVV.

This chain connects TRBV9 to TRBJ2-3; TRBD1 aligns across 8 bases. V lost 0 bases and J lost 6; bases outside the gene matches: 6. This CDR3 has 15 residues. Germline assignment: CDR1 SGDLS and CDR2 YYNGEE. The CDR3 region has the DNA TGTGCCAGCAGCGTAGGACAGGGGAGCATGGATACGCAGTATTTT. It codes for CASSVGQGSMDTQYF.

The chain carries TRBV5-1 and TRBJ1-6; D remains unclear. In germline, CDR1 is SGHRS, CDR2 YFSETQ. V lost 1 base and J 10 bases, leaving 9 bases between the germline ends. This CDR3 has 13 residues. This CDR3 reads CASSLRSDSPLHF. The CDR3 DNA sequence: TGCGCCAGCAGCTTGAGGAGCGACTCACCCCTCCACTTT.